This TCR beta chain was recovered during a study of shared clonotypes between healthy human individuals. The study's findings and limits: Generally, naive subsets came out with larger estimated richness than memory subsets.

The germline gives CDR1 SGHTA, CDR2 FQGNSA. Trimming took 1 base from V and 3 from J, leaving 11 bases between them. The CDR3 covers 15 residues. Worth noting for this clone: What it recognizes is unknown. This same CDR3 is encoded by further DNA sequences in the sample.

Deep-level settings were used for running the assay. Evenly divided among several immunoSEQ plates was the genomic DNA of each subset. Here immunoSEQ multiplex PCR was the method, and the copy in TCRdb shows in-frame clones only, minus some. The table includes some 2,100,000 clones, approximately 94% detected once. The chain couples TRBV7-2 to TRBJ2-3, with D maybe TRBD2 (6 bases). The clonotype originates from a young man in good health. The specimen sequenced was naive CD4+ T cells sorted from blood. Subset here: CD45RA+ positively selected. CDR3 sequence (DNA): TGTGCCAGCAGCTTAGTAGGAGGGAGAACAGATACGCAGTATTTT. The encoded protein is CASSLVGGRTDTQYF.